This T cell receptor (beta chain) was captured by sequencing in a study of blood T cells in healthy people across ages. Study conclusions and caveats: Changes seen in expanded clonotypes were possibly confounded by donor CMV status left unknown. Considered underestimates were the diversity estimates obtained from one million T cells.

With regard to this clonotype: Its antigen remains unknown. A junction end diverges from the germline sequence, so it may reflect a read error.

A J-beta primer mix and a sample-barcoded 5' primer were used in a second PCR of about 7 to 12 cycles. TCRdb reprocessed the 5' RACE reads with MiXCR, giving one entry per CDR3 protein. Here the sample spans some 800,000 distinct CDR3 sequences, approximately 44% being singletons. The clonotype comes from a man between 60 and 75 years old in good health. The specimen was blood.

CDR3 DNA: TGTGCCAGCAGCGTAGCGGGGGGATGGCAGTTCTTC. Protein product: CASSVAGGWQFF. The chain uses TRBV7-8 and TRBJ2-1; 10 nucleotides match TRBD2. In germline, CDR1 is SGHVS, CDR2 FQNEAQ. The CDR3 loop spans 12 amino acids. The variable domain in full, with the rest retrieved from reference TRBV7-8 and TRBJ2-1, is GAGVSQSPRYKVAKRGQDVALRCDPISGHVSLFWYQQALGQGPEFLTYFQNEAQLDKSGLPSDRFFAERPEGSVSTLKIQRTQQEDSAVYLCASSVAGGWQFFGPGTRLTVL.